This T cell receptor beta chain is from a study of T-cell reconstitution after alpha-beta-depleted transplantation in children. This clonotype appeared a few times. Its antigen remains unknown. V lost 8 bases, J lost 3 bases, and 7 bases lay in between. The CDR3 consists of 12 residues. Germline V gives CDR1 LGHNA, CDR2 YNFKEQ. Study-wide findings and caveats: Reportedly, alpha-beta T cells present about two months post-transplant originated from several hundred expanded clones of graft origin. Surviving recipient T cells and thymic progenitors underlay high day-60 TCRbeta diversity in some patients. Newly made T cells mostly supplied T-cell counts and diversity one year after transplant.

TCRbeta library preparation incorporated unique molecular identifiers. TCRdb processed the PCR reads anew with MiXCR; each CDR3 protein has one entry. The sample gives hundreds of thousands of distinct CDR3 sequences, over 10% of which show up once; around 2.2% is in the top ten. This sample comprised PBMCs, mostly from graft donor cells, obtained 360 days after TCRalphabeta/CD19-depleted stem cell transplant. The gene calls are TRBV4-2 and TRBJ2-2, with D tentatively TRBD2 (5 bases). The clonotype comes from a male patient between 10 and 17 years old who had a stem cell transplant for acute myeloid leukemia, so the T cells may come from the graft donor. CDR3 residues: CASLRDTGELFF. The CDR3 DNA reads TGTGCCAGCTTGCGGGACACCGGGGAGCTGTTTTTT.